This T cell receptor beta chain came from a study of cytomegalovirus exposure and HLA in healthy donors. Overall study context: The 95 to 150 validation repertoires used a platform that matched the one used for the roughly 700 first-cohort repertoires, as a later analysis reported.

Worth noting for this clone: Its antigen is not known.

TCRdb's copy holds only in-frame clones and misses some; the assay was immunoSEQ multiplex PCR. The sample records some 230,000 clones, 90% to 95% being singletons. Germline lookup yields CDR1 MNHEY and CDR2 SVGAGI. Between the trimmed V and J ends, which lost 8 bases and 4 bases, there was a span of 9 bases. The CDR3 runs to 12 residues. Overall study findings and caveats: Reports described diagnosis of cytomegalovirus status by the classifier as highly specific and sensitive. The investigators catalogued 150 to 200 TCR beta chains as cytomegalovirus-associated. In vitro assays verified that a few CMV-associated chains recognized CMV antigens specifically.

This receptor was taken from a woman between 18 and 30 years old in good health and CMV-seronegative. The chain carries TRBV6-5 and TRBJ1-5; D may be TRBD1 (5 bases). The sequencing sample was made of PBMCs. This CDR3 reads CASHSGNQPQHF. The CDR3 DNA follows: TGTGCCAGCCATTCAGGGAATCAGCCCCAGCATTTT.